This T cell receptor beta chain comes out of a study of T cells after yellow fever vaccination. General study results and limits: Reappearance after the booster was seen for most primary-vaccination clones, at 95% to 97% CD4 and 80% to 90% CD8.

Germline V lookup: CDR1 DFQATT, CDR2 SNEGSKA (reference sequence). The CDR3 is 14 amino acids. V trimming: 6 bases; J trimming: 4 bases; junction bases outside the gene matches: 7. This clonotype was counted at least ten times. Its antigen is as yet unknown. Researchers made TCR cDNA using 5'RACE template switching, and this step added a universal primer site and UMIs. TCRdb analysed the 5' RACE reads with MiXCR anew, one entry per CDR3 protein. The sample shows around 140,000 distinct CDR3 sequences, under 7% of them seen only once. This clonotype was sampled from a man in his thirties or forties who received the YFV17D yellow fever vaccine. This chain uses TRBV20-1 with TRBJ2-2, with 8 bases that match TRBD1. Here the sequenced sample was CD4+ T cells sorted from PBMCs, taken 10 days after the yellow fever booster vaccination. This CDR3 reads CSANDRGGTGELFF. The CDR3 DNA sequence: TGCAGTGCAAACGACAGGGGTGGCACCGGGGAGCTGTTTTTT.